The entry below describes one T cell receptor beta chain. The target antigen is unknown. In the PCR, 60 Vbeta and 13 Jbeta primers were used. The repertoire was sequenced with immunoSEQ multiplex PCR; TCRdb's copy has only in-frame clones and lacks some. This table holds 150,000 or so clones, over 65% found once. This specimen comes from a study of cytomegalovirus exposure and HLA in healthy donors. Study-level results: The authors assumed roughly uniform sequencing depth across donors for presence/absence analyses. It was reportedly the case that the classifier diagnosed cytomegalovirus status with high specificity and sensitivity. In a later analysis, a missense DCLRE1C variant was linked to TCR beta V- and J-gene trimming. The study found most TCR sequences rare, yet found some public TCRs in many donors.

The receptor's source is a man in his forties or fifties in good health and CMV-seropositive. The sequenced sample was PBMCs.

This chain's CDR3 is CASRPQPGGTEAFF. The CDR3 DNA is TGTGCCAGCCGCCCCCAACCAGGGGGAACTGAAGCTTTCTTT. The V and J genes are TRBV6-4 and TRBJ1-1; 7 nucleotides align to TRBD1. Per germline, CDR1 MRHNA and CDR2 SNTAGT. The CDR3 spans 14 residues. J was trimmed by 5 bases and V by 8 bases; bases with no gene match: 11.